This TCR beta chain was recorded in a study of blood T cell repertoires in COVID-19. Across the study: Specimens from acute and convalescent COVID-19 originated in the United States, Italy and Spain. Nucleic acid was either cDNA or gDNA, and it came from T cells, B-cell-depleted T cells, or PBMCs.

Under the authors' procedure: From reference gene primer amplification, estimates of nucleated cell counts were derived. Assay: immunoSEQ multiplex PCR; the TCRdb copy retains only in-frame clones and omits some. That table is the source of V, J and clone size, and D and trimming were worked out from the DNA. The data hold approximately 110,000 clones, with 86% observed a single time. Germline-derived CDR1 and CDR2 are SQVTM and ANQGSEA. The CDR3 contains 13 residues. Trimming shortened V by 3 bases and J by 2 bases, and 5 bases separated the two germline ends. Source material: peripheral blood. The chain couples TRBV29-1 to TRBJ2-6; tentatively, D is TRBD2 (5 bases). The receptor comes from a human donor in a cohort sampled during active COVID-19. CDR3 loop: CSVDGAGANVLTF. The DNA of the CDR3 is TGCAGCGTTGACGGGGCTGGGGCCAACGTCCTGACTTTC. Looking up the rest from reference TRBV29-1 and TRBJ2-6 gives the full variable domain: SAVISQKPSRDICQRGTSLTIQCQVDSQVTMMFWYRQQPGQSLTLIATANQGSEATYESGFVIDKFPISRPNLTFSTLTVSNMSPEDSSIYLCSVDGAGANVLTFGAGSRLTVL.